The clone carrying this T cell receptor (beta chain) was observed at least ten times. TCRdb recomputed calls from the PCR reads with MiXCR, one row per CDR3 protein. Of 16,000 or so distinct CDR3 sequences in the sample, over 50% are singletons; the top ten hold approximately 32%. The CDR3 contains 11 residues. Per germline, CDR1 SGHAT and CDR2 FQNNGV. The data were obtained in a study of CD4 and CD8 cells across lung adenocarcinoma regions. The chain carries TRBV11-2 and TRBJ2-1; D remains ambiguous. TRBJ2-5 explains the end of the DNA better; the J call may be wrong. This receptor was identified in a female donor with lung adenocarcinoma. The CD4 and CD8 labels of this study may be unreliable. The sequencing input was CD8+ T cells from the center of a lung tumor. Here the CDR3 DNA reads TGTGCCAGCAGCTCGTGGGAGACCCAGTACTTC. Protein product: CASSSWETQYF.